This entry is about one TCR beta chain. These data originate in a study of CDR3 diversity in severe acne. TCRdb processed the PCR reads anew with MiXCR; each CDR3 protein has one entry. Counted here are around 100,000 distinct CDR3 sequences, around 53% occurring once; the ten biggest clones make up 12%. Deletions cut 0 bases from V and 2 bases from J, with 10 bases between. The CDR3 covers 14 residues. In germline, CDR1 is DFQATT, CDR2 SNEGSKA (reference sequence). This TCR was sampled from a male donor with acne. What was sequenced was blood. The chain combines TRBV20-1 with TRBJ1-2, with D hard to call. CDR3 nucleotide sequence: TGCAGTGCTAGAGATCAGAGGGTCAACTATGGCTACACCTTC. It codes for CSARDQRVNYGYTF.